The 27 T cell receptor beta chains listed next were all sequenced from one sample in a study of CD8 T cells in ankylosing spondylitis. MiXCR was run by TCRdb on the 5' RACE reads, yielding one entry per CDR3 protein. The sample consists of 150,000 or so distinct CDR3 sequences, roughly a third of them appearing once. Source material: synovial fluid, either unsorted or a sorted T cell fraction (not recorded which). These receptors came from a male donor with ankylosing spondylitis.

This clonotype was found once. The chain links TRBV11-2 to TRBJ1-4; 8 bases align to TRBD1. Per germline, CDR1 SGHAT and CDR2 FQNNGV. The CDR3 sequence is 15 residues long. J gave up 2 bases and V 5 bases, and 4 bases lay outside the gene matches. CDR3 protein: CASSNRGSTNEKLFF. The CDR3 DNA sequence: TGTGCCAGCAGCAACAGGGGGTCGACTAATGAAAAACTGTTTTTT.

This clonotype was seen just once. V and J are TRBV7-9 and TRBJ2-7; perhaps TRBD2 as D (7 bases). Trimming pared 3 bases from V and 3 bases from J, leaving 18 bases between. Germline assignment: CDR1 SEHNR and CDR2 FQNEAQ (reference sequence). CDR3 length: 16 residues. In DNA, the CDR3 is TGTGCCAGCAGCTTTTGGGAGGGAGAAGGGGGCTACGAGCAGTACTTC. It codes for CASSFWEGEGGYEQYF.

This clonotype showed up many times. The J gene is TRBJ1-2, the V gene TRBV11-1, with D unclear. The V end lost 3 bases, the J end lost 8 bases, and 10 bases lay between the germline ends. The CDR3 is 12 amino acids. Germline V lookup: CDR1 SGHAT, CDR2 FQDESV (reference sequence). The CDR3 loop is CASSFFSGGYTF. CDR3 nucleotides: TGTGCCAGCAGCTTCTTCTCCGGAGGCTACACCTTC. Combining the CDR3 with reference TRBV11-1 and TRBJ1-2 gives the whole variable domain EAEVAQSPRYKITEKSQAVAFWCDPISGHATLYWYRQILGQGPELLVQFQDESVVDDSQLPKDRFSAERLKGVDSTLKIQPAELGDSAMYLCASSFFSGGYTFGSGTRLTVV.

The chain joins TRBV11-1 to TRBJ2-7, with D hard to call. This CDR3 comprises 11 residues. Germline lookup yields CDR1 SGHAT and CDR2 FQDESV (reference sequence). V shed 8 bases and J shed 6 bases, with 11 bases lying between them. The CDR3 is CASQPPAEQYF. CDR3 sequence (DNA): TGTGCCAGCCAACCCCCGGCCGAGCAGTACTTC.

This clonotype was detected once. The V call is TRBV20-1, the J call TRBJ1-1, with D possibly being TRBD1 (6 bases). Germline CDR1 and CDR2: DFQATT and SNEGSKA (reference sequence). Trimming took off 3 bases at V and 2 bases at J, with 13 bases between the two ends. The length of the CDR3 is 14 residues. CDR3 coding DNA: TGCAGTGCTAGGGGTGGACAGCTAAACACTGAAGCTTTCTTT. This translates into CSARGGQLNTEAFF.

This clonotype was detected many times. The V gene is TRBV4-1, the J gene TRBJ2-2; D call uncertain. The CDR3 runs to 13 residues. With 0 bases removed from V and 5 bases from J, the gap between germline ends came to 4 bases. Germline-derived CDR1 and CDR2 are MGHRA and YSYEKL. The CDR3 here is CASSQERTGELFF. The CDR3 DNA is TGCGCCAGCAGCCAAGAGAGGACCGGGGAGCTGTTTTTT.

The CDR3 DNA reads TGTGCCAGCAGCCCGGGACAGGGGGCTTTCTTT. Translating it yields CASSPGQGAFF. The chain employs TRBV7-9 and TRBJ1-1, with 10 bases identical to TRBD1. V dropped 5 bases and J dropped 11; count of bases not matched to a gene: 2. CDR1 SEHNR and CDR2 FQNEAQ come from the germline V gene (reference sequence). This CDR3 spans 11 amino acids. The variable domain in full, with the rest retrieved from reference TRBV7-9 and TRBJ1-1, is DTGVSQNPRHKITKRGQNVTFRCDPISEHNRLYWYRQTLGQGPEFLTYFQNEAQLEKSRLLSDRFSAERPKGSFSTLEIQRTEQGDSAMYLCASSPGQGAFFGQGTRLTVV.

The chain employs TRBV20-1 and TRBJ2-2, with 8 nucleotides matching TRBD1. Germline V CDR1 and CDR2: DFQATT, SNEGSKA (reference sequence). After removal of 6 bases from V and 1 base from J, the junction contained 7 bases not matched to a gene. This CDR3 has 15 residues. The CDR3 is CSATDRGENTGELFF. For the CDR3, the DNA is TGCAGTGCCACTGACAGGGGCGAGAACACCGGGGAGCTGTTTTTT.

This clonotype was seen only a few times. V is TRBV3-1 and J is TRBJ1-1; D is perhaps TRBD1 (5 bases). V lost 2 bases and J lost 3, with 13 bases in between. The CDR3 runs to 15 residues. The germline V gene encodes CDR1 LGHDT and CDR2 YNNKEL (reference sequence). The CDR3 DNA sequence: TGTGCCAGCAGCCAAAATTATATGGGGGACACTGAAGCTTTCTTT. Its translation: CASSQNYMGDTEAFF.

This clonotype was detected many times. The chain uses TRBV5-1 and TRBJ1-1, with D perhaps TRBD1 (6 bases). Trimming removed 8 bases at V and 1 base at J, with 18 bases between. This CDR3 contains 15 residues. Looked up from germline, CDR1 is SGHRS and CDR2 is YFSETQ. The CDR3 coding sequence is TGCGCCAGTCGAGGACGGGACACTCGGAACACTGAAGCTTTCTTT. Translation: CASRGRDTRNTEAFF.

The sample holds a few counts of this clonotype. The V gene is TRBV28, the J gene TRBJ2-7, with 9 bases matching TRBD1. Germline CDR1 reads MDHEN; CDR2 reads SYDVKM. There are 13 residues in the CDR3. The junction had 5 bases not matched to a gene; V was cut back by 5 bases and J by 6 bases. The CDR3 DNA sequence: TGTGCCAGCAGTACCCGGGACAGGGTCGAGCAGTACTTC. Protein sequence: CASSTRDRVEQYF.

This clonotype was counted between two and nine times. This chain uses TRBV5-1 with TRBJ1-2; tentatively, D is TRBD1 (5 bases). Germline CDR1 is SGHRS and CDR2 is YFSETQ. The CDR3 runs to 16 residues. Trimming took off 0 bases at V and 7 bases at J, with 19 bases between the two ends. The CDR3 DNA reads TGCGCCAGCAGCTTGGGGGGGTCTAACTATCGAGGTGGCTACACCTTC. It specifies CASSLGGSNYRGGYTF.

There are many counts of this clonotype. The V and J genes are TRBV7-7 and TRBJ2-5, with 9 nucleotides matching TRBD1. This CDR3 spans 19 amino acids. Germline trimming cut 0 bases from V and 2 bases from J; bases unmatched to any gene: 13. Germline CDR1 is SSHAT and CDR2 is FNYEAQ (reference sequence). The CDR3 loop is CASSLAGTGFGMRQETQYF. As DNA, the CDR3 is TGTGCCAGCAGCTTAGCGGGGACAGGGTTTGGCATGAGGCAAGAGACCCAGTACTTC.

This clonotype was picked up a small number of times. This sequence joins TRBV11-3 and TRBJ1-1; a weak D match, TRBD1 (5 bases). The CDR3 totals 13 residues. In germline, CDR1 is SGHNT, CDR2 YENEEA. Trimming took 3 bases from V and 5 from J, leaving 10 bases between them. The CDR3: CASSLGGETEAFF. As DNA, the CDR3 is TGTGCCAGCAGCTTGGGGGGAGAGACTGAAGCTTTCTTT.

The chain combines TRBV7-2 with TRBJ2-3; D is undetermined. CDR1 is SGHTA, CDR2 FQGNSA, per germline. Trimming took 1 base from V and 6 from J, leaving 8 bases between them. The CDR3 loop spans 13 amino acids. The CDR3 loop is CASSLVEYDTQYF. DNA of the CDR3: TGTGCCAGCAGCTTAGTAGAGTATGATACGCAGTATTTT.

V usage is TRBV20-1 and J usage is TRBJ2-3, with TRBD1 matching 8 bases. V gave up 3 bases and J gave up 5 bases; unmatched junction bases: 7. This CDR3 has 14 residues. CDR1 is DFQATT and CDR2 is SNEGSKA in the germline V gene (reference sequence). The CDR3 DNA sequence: TGCAGTGCTAGGGCAGGGGGCGTACAAGATACGCAGTATTTT. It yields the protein CSARAGGVQDTQYF.

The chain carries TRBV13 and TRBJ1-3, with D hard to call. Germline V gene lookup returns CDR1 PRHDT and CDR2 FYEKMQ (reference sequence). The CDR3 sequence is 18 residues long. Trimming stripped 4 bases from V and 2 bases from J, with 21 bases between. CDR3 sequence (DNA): TGTGCCAGCAGCTCCCGAGGTCGTAGGGCGAGGACTGGAAACACCATATATTTT. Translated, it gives CASSSRGRRARTGNTIYF. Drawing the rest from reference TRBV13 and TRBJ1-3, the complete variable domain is AAGVIQSPRHLIKEKRETATLKCYPIPRHDTVYWYQQGPGQDPQFLISFYEKMQSDKGSIPDRFSAQQFSDYHSELNMSSLELGDSALYFCASSSRGRRARTGNTIYFGEGSWLTVV.

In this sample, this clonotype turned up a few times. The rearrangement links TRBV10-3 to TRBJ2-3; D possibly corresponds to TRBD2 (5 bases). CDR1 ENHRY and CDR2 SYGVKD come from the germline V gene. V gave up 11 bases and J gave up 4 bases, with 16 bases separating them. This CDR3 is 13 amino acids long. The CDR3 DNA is TGTGCCTGCAGAGGAGGTATTCCAGATACGCAGTATTTT. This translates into CACRGGIPDTQYF.

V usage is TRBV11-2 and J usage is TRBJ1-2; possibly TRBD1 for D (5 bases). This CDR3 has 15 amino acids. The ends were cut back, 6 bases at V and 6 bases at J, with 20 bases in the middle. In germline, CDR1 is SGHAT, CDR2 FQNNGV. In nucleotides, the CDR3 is TGTGCCAGCAGGAGTCTTCGGGGGGGAAAAAATGGCTACACCTTC. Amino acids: CASRSLRGGKNGYTF.

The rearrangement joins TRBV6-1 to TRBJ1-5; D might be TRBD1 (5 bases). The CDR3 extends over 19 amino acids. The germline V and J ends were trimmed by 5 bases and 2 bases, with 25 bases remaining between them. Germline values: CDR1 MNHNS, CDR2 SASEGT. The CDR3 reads CASSPLEAGRVYRNQPQHF. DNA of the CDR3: TGTGCCAGCAGTCCCCTAGAGGCAGGGAGGGTCTACCGCAATCAGCCCCAGCATTTT.

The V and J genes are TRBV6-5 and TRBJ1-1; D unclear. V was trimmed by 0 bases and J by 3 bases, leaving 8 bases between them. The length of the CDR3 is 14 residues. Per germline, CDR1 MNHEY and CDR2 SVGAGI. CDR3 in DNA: TGTGCCAGCAGTTACTCAGGCAGAGACACTGAAGCTTTCTTT. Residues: CASSYSGRDTEAFF.

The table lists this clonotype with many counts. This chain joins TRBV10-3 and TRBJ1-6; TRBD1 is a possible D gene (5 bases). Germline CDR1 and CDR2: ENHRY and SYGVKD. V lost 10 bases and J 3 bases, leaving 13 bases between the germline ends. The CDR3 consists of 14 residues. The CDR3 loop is CATSGTDYNSPLHF. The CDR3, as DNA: TGTGCCACTTCTGGGACCGACTATAATTCACCCCTCCACTTT.

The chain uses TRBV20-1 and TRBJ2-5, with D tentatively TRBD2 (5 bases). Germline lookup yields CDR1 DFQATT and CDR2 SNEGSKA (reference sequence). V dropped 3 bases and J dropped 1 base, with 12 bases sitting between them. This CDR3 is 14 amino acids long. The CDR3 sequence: CSARFRRRQETQYF. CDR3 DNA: TGCAGTGCTAGGTTCCGGAGGCGCCAAGAGACCCAGTACTTC.

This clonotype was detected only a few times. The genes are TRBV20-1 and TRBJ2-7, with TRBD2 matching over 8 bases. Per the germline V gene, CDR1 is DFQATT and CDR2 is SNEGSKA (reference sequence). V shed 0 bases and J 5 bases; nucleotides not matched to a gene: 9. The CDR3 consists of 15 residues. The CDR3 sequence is CSAREPTGLEDEQYF. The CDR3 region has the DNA TGCAGTGCTAGAGAACCAACGGGACTAGAAGACGAGCAGTACTTC.

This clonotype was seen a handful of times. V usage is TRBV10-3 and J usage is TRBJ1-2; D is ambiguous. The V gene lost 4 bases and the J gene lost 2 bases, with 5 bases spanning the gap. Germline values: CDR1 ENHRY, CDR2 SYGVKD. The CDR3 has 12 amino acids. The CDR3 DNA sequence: TGTGCCATCAGTGGAGAGAACTATGGCTACACCTTC. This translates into CAISGENYGYTF.

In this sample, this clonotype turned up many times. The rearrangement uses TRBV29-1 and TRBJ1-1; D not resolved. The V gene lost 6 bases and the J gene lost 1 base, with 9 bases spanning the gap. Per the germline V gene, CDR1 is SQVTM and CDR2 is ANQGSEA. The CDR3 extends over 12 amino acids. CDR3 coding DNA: TGCAGCGTCGCCCGGGGGAACACTGAAGCTTTCTTT. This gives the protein CSVARGNTEAFF.

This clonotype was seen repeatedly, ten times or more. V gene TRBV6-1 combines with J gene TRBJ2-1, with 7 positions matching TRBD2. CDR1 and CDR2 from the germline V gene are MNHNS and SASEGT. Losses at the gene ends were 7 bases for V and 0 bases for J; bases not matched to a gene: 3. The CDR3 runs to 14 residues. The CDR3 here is CASMGGVSYNEQFF. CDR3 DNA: TGTGCCAGCATGGGGGGGGTCTCCTACAATGAGCAGTTCTTC.